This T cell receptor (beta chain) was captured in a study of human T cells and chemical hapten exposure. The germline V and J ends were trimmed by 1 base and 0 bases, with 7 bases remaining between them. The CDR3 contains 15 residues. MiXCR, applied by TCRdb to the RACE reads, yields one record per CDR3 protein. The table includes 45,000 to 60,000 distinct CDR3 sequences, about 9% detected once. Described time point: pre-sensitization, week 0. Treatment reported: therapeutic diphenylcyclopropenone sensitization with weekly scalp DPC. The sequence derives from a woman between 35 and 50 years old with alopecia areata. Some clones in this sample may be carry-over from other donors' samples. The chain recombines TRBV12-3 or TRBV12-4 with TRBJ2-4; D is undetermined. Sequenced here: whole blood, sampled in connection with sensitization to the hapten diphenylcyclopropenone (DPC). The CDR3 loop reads CASSLGVLAKNIQYF. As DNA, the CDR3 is TGTGCCAGCAGTTTAGGGGTATTAGCCAAAAACATTCAGTACTTC.